One sample yielded the 2 T cell receptor beta chains listed below, sequenced in a study of regulatory T cells in long-lasting Graves disease. Assembly of TCR beta libraries relied on iRepertoire HTBI primers together with Arm-PCR of CDR3 regions. TCRdb reprocessed the multiplex PCR reads via MiXCR and lists one record per CDR3 protein. The sample includes hundreds of thousands of distinct CDR3 sequences, around 15% of them seen just once. Specified time point: newly diagnosed GD, antithyroid drugs for less than 3 months. RNA extracted from PBMCs served as the sequencing template. Another study also made use of these data, one on T cells in Graves' hyperthyroidism and ophthalmopathy.

Sequenced here: peripheral blood mononuclear cells (PBMCs), sampled at new diagnosis, from a patient treated with antithyroid drugs. The receptors come from a woman aged 25-40 years with Graves disease.

Ten or more counts support this clonotype. This chain uses TRBV20-1 with TRBJ2-2, with D tentatively TRBD2 (6 bases). This CDR3 comprises 16 residues. V shed 5 bases and J shed 5 bases, with 21 bases lying between them. Germline assignment: CDR1 DFQATT and CDR2 SNEGSKA (reference sequence). Written as DNA, the CDR3 is TGCAGTGCTGAAGATCTCCAGGCTGCGGGGACCGGGGAGCTGTTTTTT. It codes for CSAEDLQAAGTGELFF.

In its sample, this clonotype was seen a few times. J is TRBJ1-3 and V is TRBV3-1; the D gene is possibly TRBD1 (5 bases). V was shortened by 3 bases and J by 2 bases, with 20 bases between the two germline ends. Germline lookup yields CDR1 LGHDT and CDR2 YNNKEL (reference sequence). There are 18 residues in the CDR3. The chain's CDR3 is CASSQPRGREFPGNTIYF. DNA for the CDR3: TGTGCCAGCAGCCAGCCCCGGGGCAGGGAGTTCCCTGGAAACACCATATATTTT.